This TCR beta chain is drawn from a study of identical twins. Each CDR3 protein gets one entry after TCRdb re-called the 5' RACE reads with MiXCR. The sample yields hundreds of thousands of distinct CDR3 sequences, approximately 13% seen once. Notes on the study in general: The degree of excess twin sharing was weaker in beta out-of-frame sequences. Insertions ran lower in abundant cord blood beta clonotypes, though not in memory repertoires.

This clonotype was seen more than once but under ten times. The antigen is undetermined. Everyone who gave samples was a healthy Caucasian. These sequences were also reported in another study, on yellow fever vaccine responses in identical twins.

Sequenced sample: CD8+ T cells sorted from blood. This TCR was sampled from a young woman in good health.

The CDR3 nucleotides are TGTGCCAGCAGCCCTAGCCGTAAAGAGACCCAGTACTTC. The encoded protein is CASSPSRKETQYF. V gene TRBV13 combines with J gene TRBJ2-5; maybe TRBD2 (5 bases). CDR3 length: 13 residues. Germline CDR1 is PRHDT and CDR2 is FYEKMQ (reference sequence). Between the trimmed V and J ends, which lost 5 bases and 3 bases, there was a span of 10 bases.